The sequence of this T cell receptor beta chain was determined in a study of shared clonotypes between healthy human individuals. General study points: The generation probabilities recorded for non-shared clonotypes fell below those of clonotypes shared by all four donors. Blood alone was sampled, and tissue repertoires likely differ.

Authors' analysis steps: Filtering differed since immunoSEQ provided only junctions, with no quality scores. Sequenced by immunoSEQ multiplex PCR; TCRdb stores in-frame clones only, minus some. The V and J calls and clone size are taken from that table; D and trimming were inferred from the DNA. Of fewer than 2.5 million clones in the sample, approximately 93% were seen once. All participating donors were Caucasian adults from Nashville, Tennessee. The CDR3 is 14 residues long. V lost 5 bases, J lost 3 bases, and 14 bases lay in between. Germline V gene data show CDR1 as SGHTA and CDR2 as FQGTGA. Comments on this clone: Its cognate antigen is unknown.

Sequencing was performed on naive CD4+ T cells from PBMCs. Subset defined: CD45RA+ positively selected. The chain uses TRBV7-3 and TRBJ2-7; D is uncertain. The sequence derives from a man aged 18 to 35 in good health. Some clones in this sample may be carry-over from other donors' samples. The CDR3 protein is CASSLTNSDYEQYF. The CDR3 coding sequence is TGTGCCAGCAGCCTTACCAATTCCGACTACGAGCAGTACTTC.